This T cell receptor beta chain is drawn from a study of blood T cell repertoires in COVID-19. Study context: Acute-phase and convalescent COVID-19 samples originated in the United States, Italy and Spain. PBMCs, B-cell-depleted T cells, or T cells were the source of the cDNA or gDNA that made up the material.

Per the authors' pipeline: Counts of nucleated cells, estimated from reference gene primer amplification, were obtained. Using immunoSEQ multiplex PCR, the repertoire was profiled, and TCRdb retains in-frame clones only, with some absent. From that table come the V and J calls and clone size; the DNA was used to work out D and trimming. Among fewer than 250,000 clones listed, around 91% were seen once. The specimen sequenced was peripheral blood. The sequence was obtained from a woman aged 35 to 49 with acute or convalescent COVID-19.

CDR3 in amino acids: CASSYGQGLYGYTF. The DNA for the CDR3 is TGCGCCAGCAGCTATGGACAGGGTTTATATGGCTACACCTTC. The chain couples TRBV5-1 to TRBJ1-2, with 8 bases lining up with TRBD1. The CDR3 has 14 residues. Per germline, CDR1 SGHRS and CDR2 YFSETQ. The J segment lost 5 bases and the V segment lost 3 bases, leaving 6 bases of the junction unmatched.